This T cell receptor beta chain is drawn from a study of T cell responses to AZD1222 COVID-19 vaccine. TCRdb's table, derived via immunoSEQ multiplex PCR, lists solely in-frame clones and lacks some. Of some 80,000 clones in the sample, roughly 90% were seen once. Trimming removed 6 bases at V and 4 bases at J, with 16 bases between. There are 14 residues in the CDR3. Germline CDR1 is KGHSY and CDR2 is FQNENV. To note about this clone: The antigen is not known.

Study observations and caveats: Seropositive AZD1222 recipients at baseline numbered only 5 or 6. Spike-wide vaccine-associated CD4 TCRs dominated at 160-218 and 743-854.

V and J are TRBV16 and TRBJ2-7, with a tentative D call TRBD1 (7 bases). The sample consisted of peripheral blood, taken on day 0 of AZD1222 vaccination. This sequence was found in an adult in good health. The CDR3 region is CASRRTTGRYEQYF. For the CDR3, the DNA is TGTGCCAGCAGACGTACGACAGGGAGGTACGAGCAGTACTTC.